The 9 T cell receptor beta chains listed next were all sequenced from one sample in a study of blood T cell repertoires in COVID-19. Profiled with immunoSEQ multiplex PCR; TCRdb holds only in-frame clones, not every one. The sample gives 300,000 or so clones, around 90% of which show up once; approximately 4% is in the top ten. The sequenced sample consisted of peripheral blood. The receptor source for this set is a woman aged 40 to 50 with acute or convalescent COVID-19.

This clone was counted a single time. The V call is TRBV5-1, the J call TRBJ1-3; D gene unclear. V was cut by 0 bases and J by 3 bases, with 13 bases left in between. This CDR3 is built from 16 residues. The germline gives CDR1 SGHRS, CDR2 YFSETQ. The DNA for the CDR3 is TGCGCCAGCAGCTTGGAGTGGGAGAAGGATGGAAACACCATATATTTT. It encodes CASSLEWEKDGNTIYF.

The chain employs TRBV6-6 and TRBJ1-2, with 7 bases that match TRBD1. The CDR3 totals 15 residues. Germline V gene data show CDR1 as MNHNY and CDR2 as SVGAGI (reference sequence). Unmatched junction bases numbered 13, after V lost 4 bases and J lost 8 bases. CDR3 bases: TGTGCCAGCAGTTCAGGGACAGTCCTCATCGTGGGCTACACCTTC. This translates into CASSSGTVLIVGYTF.

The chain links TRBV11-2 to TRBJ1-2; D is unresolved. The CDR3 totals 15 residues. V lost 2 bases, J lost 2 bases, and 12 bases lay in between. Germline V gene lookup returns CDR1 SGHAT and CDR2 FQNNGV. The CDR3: CASSLSVVQNYGYTF. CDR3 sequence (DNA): TGTGCCAGCAGCTTAAGCGTCGTCCAGAACTATGGCTACACCTTC.

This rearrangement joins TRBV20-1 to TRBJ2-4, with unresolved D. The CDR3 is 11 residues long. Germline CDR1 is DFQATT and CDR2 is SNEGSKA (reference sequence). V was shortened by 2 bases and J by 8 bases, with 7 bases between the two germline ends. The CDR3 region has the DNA TGCAGTGCTAGATCGGTACACATTCAGTACTTC. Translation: CSARSVHIQYF.

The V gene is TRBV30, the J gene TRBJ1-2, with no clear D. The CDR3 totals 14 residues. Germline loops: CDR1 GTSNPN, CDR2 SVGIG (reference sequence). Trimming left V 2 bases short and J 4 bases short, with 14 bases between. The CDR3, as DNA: TGTGCCTGGAGTCCTCAGGTTCGGGGCTATGGCTACACCTTC. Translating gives CAWSPQVRGYGYTF.

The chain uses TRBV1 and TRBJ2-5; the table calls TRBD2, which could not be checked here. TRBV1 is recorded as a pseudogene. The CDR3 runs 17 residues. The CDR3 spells CTSSQELAGGKQETQYF. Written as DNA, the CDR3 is TGCACCAGCAGCCAGGAACTAGCGGGGGGCAAGCAAGAGACCCAGTACTTC.

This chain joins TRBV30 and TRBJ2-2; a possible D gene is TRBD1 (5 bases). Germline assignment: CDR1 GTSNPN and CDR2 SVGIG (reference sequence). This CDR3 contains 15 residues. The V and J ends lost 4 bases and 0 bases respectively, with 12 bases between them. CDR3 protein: CAWTRQSANTGELFF. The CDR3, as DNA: TGTGCCTGGACCCGACAGAGTGCGAACACCGGGGAGCTGTTTTTT.

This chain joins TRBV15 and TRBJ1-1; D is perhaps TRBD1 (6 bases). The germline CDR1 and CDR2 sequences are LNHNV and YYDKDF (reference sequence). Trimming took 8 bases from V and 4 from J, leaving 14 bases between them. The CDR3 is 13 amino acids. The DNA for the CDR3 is TGTGCCACCGGAACAGGGTGGGTCACTGAAGCTTTCTTT. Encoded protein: CATGTGWVTEAFF.

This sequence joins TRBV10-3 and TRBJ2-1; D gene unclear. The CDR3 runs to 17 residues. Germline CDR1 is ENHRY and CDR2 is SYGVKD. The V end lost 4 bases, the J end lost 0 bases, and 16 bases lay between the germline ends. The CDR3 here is CAISVARSLGSYNEQFF. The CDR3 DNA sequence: TGTGCCATCAGTGTGGCCCGGAGTCTTGGCTCCTACAATGAGCAGTTCTTC.